Listed below are T cell receptor beta chains from one sample, sequenced in a study of OX40 agonist ivuxolimab in advanced cancers. The table came from immunoSEQ multiplex PCR; TCRdb's copy has only in-frame clones and leaves some out. Among 70,000 to 80,000 clones listed, about 81% were seen once. The material sequenced was CD4+ or CD8+ T cells sorted from blood, taken in a trial of the OX40 agonist ivuxolimab. The source of these receptors is an adult with an advanced solid tumor such as melanoma, head and neck, liver or kidney cancer. The CDR3 runs from the conserved cysteine through the conserved F or W. A D gene is named only where the DNA matches it firmly. Only some rows state a clone size, as once, few, many or a class for expanded clones.

cdr3_length	v_call	d_call	j_call	clone_size	cdr3_nt	cdr3_aa
14	TRBV5-1	.	TRBJ2-3	.	TGCGCCAGCACCCCCGGGCAGGAGAGAGATACGCAGTATTTT	CASTPGQERDTQYF
15	TRBV19	TRBD1	TRBJ2-7	.	TGTGCCAGTAGGGACCAGGACAGGGGACCCTACGAGCAGTACTTC	CASRDQDRGPYEQYF
13	TRBV6-5	TRBD1	TRBJ2-7	.	TGTGCCAGCAGTTCAGGGGGCCGCTACGAGCAGTACTTC	CASSSGGRYEQYF
15	TRBV5-1	TRBD2	TRBJ2-1	.	TGCGCCAGCAGCTTAACGCCGGGACTAAACAATGAGCAGTTCTTC	CASSLTPGLNNEQFF
15	TRBV27	.	TRBJ2-2	.	TGTGCCAGCACCACCGGGACATACAACACCGGGGAGCTGTTTTTT	CASTTGTYNTGELFF
13	TRBV2	.	TRBJ2-3	few	TGTGCCAGCAGGGGGGAGTACACAGATACGCAGTATTTT	CASRGEYTDTQYF
11	TRBV7-7	.	TRBJ1-2	.	TGTGCTCTCAAAGTCGGGGGTGGCTACACCTTC	CALKVGGGYTF
13	TRBV7-9	TRBD1	TRBJ1-3	.	TGTGCCAGCAGCCAGGGGGCTGGAAACACCATATATTTT	CASSQGAGNTIYF
15	TRBV7-2	TRBD1	TRBJ2-5	.	TGTGCCAGCAGCTTACCTCGGACAGGGTGGGAGACCCAGTACTTC	CASSLPRTGWETQYF
13	TRBV4-1	TRBD1	TRBJ1-1	.	TGCGCCAGCAGCCGACAGGGGAACACTGAAGCTTTCTTT	CASSRQGNTEAFF
17	TRBV23-1	.	TRBJ2-4	.	TGCGCCAGCAGTCAATTTATGGGCCGACTAGCCAAAAACATTCAGTACTTC	CASSQFMGRLAKNIQYF
13	TRBV11-2	TRBD2	TRBJ2-3	once	TGTGCCAGCAGCCCTCGCGGGGGGGGTACGCAGTATTTT	CASSPRGGGTQYF
17	TRBV15	.	TRBJ2-1	.	TGTGCCACCAGCAGAGATGGTTCCCAATGGGGTTACAATGAGCAGTTCTTC	CATSRDGSQWGYNEQFF
14	TRBV7-9	.	TRBJ2-2	.	TGTGCCAGCAGCTTTAACAGGGATACCGGGGAGCTGTTTTTT	CASSFNRDTGELFF
14	TRBV29-1	.	TRBJ1-1	.	TGCAGCGTTGATAGGGGCGGTCGGCACACTGAAGCTTTCTTT	CSVDRGGRHTEAFF
13	TRBV5-6	.	TRBJ2-3	few	TGTGCCAGCAGAACCATATCTTTGCTTTTAGAGTATTTT	CASRTISLLLEYF
16	TRBV9	.	TRBJ2-3	few	TGTGCCAGCAGCACCAACCGGGACCTTAAGCATCATACGCAGTATTTT	CASSTNRDLKHHTQYF
16	TRBV19	TRBD1	TRBJ1-2	.	TGTGCCAGTAGTATAAGACAGGGGGCGGTCGGCTATGGCTACACCTTC	CASSIRQGAVGYGYTF
14	TRBV7-3	.	TRBJ2-3	.	TGTGCCAGCAGCGTCGGGGGTCGGACAGATACGCAGTATTTT	CASSVGGRTDTQYF
16	TRBV28	TRBD1	TRBJ1-2	.	TGTGCCAGCAGCTCGACAGGGGGAATGAGTTTGTATGGCTACACCTTC	CASSSTGGMSLYGYTF
15	TRBV2	TRBD1	TRBJ2-1	once	TGTGCCAGCAGCATACTACAGGGGGCCTACAATGAGCAGTTCTTC	CASSILQGAYNEQFF
13	TRBV30	.	TRBJ1-2	.	TGTGCCTGGACCGAACAAGGGGGCTATGGCTACACCTTC	CAWTEQGGYGYTF
16	TRBV27	TRBD1	TRBJ2-7	few	TGTGCCAGCAGTTACTCCCGGGGGACAGGGGGCTACGAGCAGTACTTC	CASSYSRGTGGYEQYF